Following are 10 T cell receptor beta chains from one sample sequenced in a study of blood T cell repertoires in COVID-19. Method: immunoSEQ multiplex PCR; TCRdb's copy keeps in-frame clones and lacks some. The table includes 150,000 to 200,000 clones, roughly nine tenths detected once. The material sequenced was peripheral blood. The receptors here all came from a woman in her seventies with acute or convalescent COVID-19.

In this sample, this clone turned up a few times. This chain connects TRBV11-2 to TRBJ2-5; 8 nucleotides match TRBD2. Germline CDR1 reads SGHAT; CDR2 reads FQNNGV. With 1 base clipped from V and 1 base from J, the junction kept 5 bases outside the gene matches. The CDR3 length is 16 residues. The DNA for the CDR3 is TGTGCCAGCAGCTTAGTCGGCGGGGGGCTCCAAGAGACCCAGTACTTC. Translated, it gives CASSLVGGGLQETQYF.

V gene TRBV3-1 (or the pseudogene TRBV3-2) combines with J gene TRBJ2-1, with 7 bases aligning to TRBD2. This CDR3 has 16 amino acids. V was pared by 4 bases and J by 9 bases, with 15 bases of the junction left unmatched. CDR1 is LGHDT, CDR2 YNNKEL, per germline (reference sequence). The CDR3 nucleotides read TGTGCCAGCAGCCGACATGGGCTAGTCGGGAGGTGTGAGCAGTTCTTC. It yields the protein CASSRHGLVGRCEQFF.

CDR3 coding DNA: TGTGCCAGCAGCCTAGTCCCGGGGGGCTACACCTTC. Its translation is CASSLVPGGYTF. This chain uses TRBV28 with TRBJ1-2; D remains ambiguous. This CDR3 comprises 12 residues. The V and J ends lost 6 bases and 8 bases respectively, with 13 bases between them. From germline, CDR1 is MDHEN and CDR2 SYDVKM.

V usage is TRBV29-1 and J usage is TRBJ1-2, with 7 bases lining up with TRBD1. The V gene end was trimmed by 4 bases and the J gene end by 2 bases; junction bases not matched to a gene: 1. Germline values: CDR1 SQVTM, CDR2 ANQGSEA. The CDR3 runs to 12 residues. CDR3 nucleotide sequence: TGCAGCGTTGGGGGACAGAACTATGGCTACACCTTC. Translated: CSVGGQNYGYTF.

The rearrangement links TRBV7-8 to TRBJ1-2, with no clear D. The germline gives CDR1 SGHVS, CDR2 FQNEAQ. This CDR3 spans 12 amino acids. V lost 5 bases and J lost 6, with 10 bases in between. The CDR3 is CASSRRLDGYTF. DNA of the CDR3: TGTGCCAGCAGCCGCCGGCTAGATGGCTACACCTTC.

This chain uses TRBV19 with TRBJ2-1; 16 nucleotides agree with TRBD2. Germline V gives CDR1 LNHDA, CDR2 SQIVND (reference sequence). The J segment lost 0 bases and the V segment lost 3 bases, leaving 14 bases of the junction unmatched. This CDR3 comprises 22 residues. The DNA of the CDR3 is TGTGCCAGTAGTATTTACTTTGGGATGGGACTAGCGGGAGGGATCTCCTACAATGAGCAGTTCTTC. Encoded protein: CASSIYFGMGLAGGISYNEQFF. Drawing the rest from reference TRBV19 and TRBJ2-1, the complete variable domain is DGGITQSPKYLFRKEGQNVTLSCEQNLNHDAMYWYRQDPGQGLRLIYYSQIVNDFQKGDIAEGYSVSREKKESFPLTVTSAQKNPTAFYLCASSIYFGMGLAGGISYNEQFFGPGTRLTVL.

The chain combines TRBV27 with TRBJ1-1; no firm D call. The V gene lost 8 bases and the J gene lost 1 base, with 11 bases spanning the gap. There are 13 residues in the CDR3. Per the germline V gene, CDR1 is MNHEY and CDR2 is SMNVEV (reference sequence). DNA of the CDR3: TGTGCCAGCCCTCCATGCAGGAACACTGAAGCTTTCTTT. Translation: CASPPCRNTEAFF.

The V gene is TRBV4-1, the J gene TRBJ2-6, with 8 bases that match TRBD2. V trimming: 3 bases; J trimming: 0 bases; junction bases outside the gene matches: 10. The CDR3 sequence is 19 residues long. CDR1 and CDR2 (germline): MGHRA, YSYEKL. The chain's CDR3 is CASSQGAGGRLSGANVLTF. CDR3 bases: TGCGCCAGCAGCCAGGGCGCGGGGGGAAGACTCTCTGGGGCCAACGTCCTGACTTTC.

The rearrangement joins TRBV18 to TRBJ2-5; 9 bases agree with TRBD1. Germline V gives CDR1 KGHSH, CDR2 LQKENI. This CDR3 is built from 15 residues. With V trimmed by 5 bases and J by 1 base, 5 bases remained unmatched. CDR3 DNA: TGTGCCAGCTCAACCTCGACAGGGGGCCAAGAGACCCAGTACTTC. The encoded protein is CASSTSTGGQETQYF.

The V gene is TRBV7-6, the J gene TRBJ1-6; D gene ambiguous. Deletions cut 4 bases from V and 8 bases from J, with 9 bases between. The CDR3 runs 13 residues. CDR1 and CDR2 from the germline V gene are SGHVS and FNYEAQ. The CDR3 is CASSSRTDSPLHF. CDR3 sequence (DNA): TGTGCCAGCAGCTCACGGACTGATTCACCCCTCCACTTT. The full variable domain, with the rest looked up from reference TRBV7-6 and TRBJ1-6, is GAGVSQSPRYKVTKRGQDVALRCDPISGHVSLYWYRQALGQGPEFLTYFNYEAQQDKSGLPNDRFSAERPEGSISTLTIQRTEQRDSAMYRCASSSRTDSPLHFGNGTRLTVT.